One and the same sample provided the 10 T cell receptor beta chains below, sequenced in a study of T cell repertoires in cytomegalovirus infection. No cognate antigen is known for these TCRs. From the reads, TCRdb called clonotypes with MiXCR, one entry per CDR3 protein. In the table there are 450,000 to 600,000 distinct CDR3 sequences, 30% to 40% of which are singletons. The sample was cultured PBMCs, taken from culture after CMV antigen stimulation. The receptors were gathered from a human donor in good health (CMV status not recorded). Some clones in this sample may be carry-over from other donors' samples.

This clonotype turned up a few times. V is TRBV19 and J is TRBJ2-7; 7 bases are a match to TRBD1. Trimming cost V 2 bases and J 0 bases; bases outside gene matches: 4. Germline CDR1 and CDR2: LNHDA and SQIVND (reference sequence). This CDR3 spans 15 amino acids. In DNA, the CDR3 is TGTGCCAGTAGTATATCCGGGACAGACTCCTACGAGCAGTACTTC. This sequence encodes CASSISGTDSYEQYF.

J is TRBJ2-7 and V is TRBV28; 7 bases agree with TRBD1. This CDR3 contains 14 residues. Germline values: CDR1 MDHEN, CDR2 SYDVKM. J gave up 1 base and V 6 bases, and 6 bases lay outside the gene matches. The CDR3 DNA is TGTGCCAGCAGGTCACCGGGACAGTCCTACGAGCAGTACTTC. It is translated as CASRSPGQSYEQYF.

This clonotype has just a few counts. The genes are TRBV19 and TRBJ2-3; 9 bases are shared with TRBD2. The germline V gene has CDR1 LNHDA and CDR2 SQIVND (reference sequence). This CDR3 has 17 amino acids. Unmatched junction bases numbered 8, after V lost 3 bases and J lost 1 base. The CDR3 DNA reads as TGTGCCAGTAGTATCGTGGGATCTAGCGGGGGCACAGATACGCAGTATTTT. Translated: CASSIVGSSGGTDTQYF.

The chain joins TRBV9 to TRBJ2-1, with 10 bases aligning to TRBD2. This CDR3 comprises 15 residues. The germline CDR1 and CDR2 sequences are SGDLS and YYNGEE. Trimming removed 1 base from V and 6 bases from J; junction bases left unmatched: 4. CDR3 protein: CASSVLAGGFNEQFF. CDR3 bases: TGTGCCAGCAGCGTATTAGCGGGAGGTTTCAATGAGCAGTTCTTC. Combining the CDR3 with reference TRBV9 and TRBJ2-1 gives the whole variable domain DSGVTQTPKHLITATGQRVTLRCSPRSGDLSVYWYQQSLDQGLQFLIQYYNGEERAKGNILERFSAQQFPDLHSELNLSSLELGDSALYFCASSVLAGGFNEQFFGPGTRLTVL.

V gene TRBV7-9 combines with J gene TRBJ2-7, with D unclear. V lost 4 bases and J 2 bases, leaving 15 bases between the germline ends. CDR1 and CDR2 (germline): SEHNR, FQNEAQ (reference sequence). This CDR3 region has 15 residues. CDR3: CASSYGLRVPYEQYF. The CDR3 DNA is TGTGCCAGCAGCTATGGCCTCCGGGTACCCTACGAGCAGTACTTC.

This clonotype was recorded a few times. V usage is TRBV6-2 or TRBV6-3 and J usage is TRBJ2-3, with D maybe TRBD2 (5 bases). Germline V gives CDR1 MNHEY, CDR2 SVGEGT. The CDR3 contains 15 residues. V lost 2 bases and J 7 bases, leaving 16 bases between the germline ends. CDR3 sequence (DNA): TGTGCCAGCAGTTACGGGAGAGGATCGGTAAATACGCAGTATTTT. Amino acids: CASSYGRGSVNTQYF.

This clonotype was seen only a few times. A junction end diverges from the germline sequence, so it may reflect a read error. V and J are TRBV7-6 and TRBJ2-1; 9 nucleotides match TRBD2. The CDR3 is 16 amino acids. CDR1 and CDR2 (germline): SGHVS, FNYEAQ. The CDR3 nucleotides are TGTGCTAGCAGCTTAGCGTCTAGCGGGGCTCTCAATGAGCAGTTCTTC. Protein: CASSLASSGALNEQFF.

This clonotype has more than one count but fewer than ten. This chain connects TRBV7-6 to TRBJ2-1; D possibly corresponds to TRBD1 (5 bases). The V gene's germline CDR1 is SGHVS and CDR2 FNYEAQ. This CDR3 has 15 amino acids. Trimming took 4 bases from V and 0 from J, leaving 10 bases between them. DNA for the CDR3: TGTGCCAGCAGCTCGGACACTTTCTCCTACAATGAGCAGTTCTTC. Its protein is CASSSDTFSYNEQFF.

The genes are TRBV15 and TRBJ2-1; TRBD2 agrees at 8 bases. Germline CDR1 is LNHNV and CDR2 is YYDKDF (reference sequence). The J segment lost 2 bases and the V segment lost 2 bases, leaving 5 bases of the junction unmatched. This CDR3 is built from 16 residues. CDR3 region: CATSRKLAATYNEQFF. The CDR3 nucleotides read TGTGCCACCAGCAGAAAACTAGCGGCAACCTACAATGAGCAGTTCTTC.

This clonotype has a handful of counts. The chain uses TRBV7-9 and TRBJ2-5; D tentatively reads TRBD1 or TRBD2 (5 bases each). Germline V gene sequence: CDR1 SEHNR, CDR2 FQNEAQ (reference sequence). V was shortened by 5 bases and J by 4 bases, with 23 bases between the two germline ends. The CDR3 length is 17 residues. The CDR3 loop is CASSNRVGASRGETQYF. The CDR3 bases are TGTGCCAGCAGCAACCGGGTCGGGGCCAGCCGGGGAGAGACCCAGTACTTC. Using reference TRBV7-9 and TRBJ2-5 for the parts outside the CDR3, the full variable domain is DTGVSQNPRHKITKRGQNVTFRCDPISEHNRLYWYRQTLGQGPEFLTYFQNEAQLEKSRLLSDRFSAERPKGSFSTLEIQRTEQGDSAMYLCASSNRVGASRGETQYFGPGTRLLVL.